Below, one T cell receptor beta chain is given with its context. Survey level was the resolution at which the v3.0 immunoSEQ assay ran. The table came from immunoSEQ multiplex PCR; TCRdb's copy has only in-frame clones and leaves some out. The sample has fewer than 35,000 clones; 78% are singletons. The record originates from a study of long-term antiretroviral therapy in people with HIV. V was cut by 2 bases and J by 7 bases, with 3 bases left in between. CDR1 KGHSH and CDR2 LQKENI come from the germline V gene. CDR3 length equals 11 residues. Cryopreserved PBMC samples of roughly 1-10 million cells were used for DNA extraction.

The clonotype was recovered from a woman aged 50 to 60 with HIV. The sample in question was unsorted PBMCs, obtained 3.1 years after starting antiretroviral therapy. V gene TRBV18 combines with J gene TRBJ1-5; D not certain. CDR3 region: CASSPTQPQHF. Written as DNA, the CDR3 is TGTGCCAGCTCACCAACCCAGCCCCAGCATTTT.